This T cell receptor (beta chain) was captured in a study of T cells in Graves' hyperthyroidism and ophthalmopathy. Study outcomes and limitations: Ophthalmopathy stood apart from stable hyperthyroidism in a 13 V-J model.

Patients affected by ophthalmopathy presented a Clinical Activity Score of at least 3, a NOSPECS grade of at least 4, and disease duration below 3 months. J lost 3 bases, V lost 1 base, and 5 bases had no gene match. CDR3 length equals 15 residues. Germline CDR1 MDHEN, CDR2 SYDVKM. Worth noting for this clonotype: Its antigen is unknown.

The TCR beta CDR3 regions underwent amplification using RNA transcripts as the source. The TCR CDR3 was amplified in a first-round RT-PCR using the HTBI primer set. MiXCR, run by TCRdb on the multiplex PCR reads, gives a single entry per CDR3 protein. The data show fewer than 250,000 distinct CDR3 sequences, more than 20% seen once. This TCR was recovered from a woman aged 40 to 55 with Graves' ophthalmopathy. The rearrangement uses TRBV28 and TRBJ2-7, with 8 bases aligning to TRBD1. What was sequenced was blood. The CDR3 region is CASSLSGGIVYEQYF. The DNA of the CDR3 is TGTGCCAGCAGTTTATCAGGGGGCATAGTCTACGAGCAGTACTTC.